This T cell receptor beta chain was found in a study of blood T cell repertoires in COVID-19. Overall study context: Acute and convalescent COVID-19 samples came from the United States, Italy and Spain.

Allocation to cohorts depended on clinical history reported by the participants. The method was immunoSEQ multiplex PCR; TCRdb's version includes in-frame clones alone and lacks a portion of them. This sample yields hundreds of thousands of clones, of which 85% to 90% are seen a single time; roughly 1.1% belongs to the top ten. This TCR was sampled from a man aged 25 to 40 who had recovered from COVID-19. Sample: PBMCs or T cells enriched from blood (not recorded which).

This chain's CDR3 is CASSPGQGGEKLFF. The CDR3 DNA sequence: TGTGCCAGCAGCCCCGGACAAGGGGGTGAAAAACTGTTTTTT. V and J are TRBV9 and TRBJ1-4; possible D gene TRBD1, 6 bases. CDR1 SGDLS and CDR2 YYNGEE come from the germline V gene. Between the trimmed V and J ends, which lost 4 bases and 7 bases, there was a span of 14 bases. This CDR3 region has 14 residues.